These 20 T cell receptor beta chains share one sample of origin, sequenced in a study of CD8 T cell repertoires and HIV-1 epitope variants. The repertoire was sequenced with immunoSEQ multiplex PCR; TCRdb's copy has only in-frame clones and lacks some. The sample has about 2,600 clones, 55% to 75% seen once. Antigens for these TCRs are unknown. The specimen sequenced was cultured CD8+ T cells derived from PBMCs. The receptor source for this set is a male donor with HIV.

Here the CDR3 reads CASSLGGQGAYEQYF. CDR3 coding DNA: TGTGCCAGCAGCTTGGGAGGACAGGGGGCGTACGAGCAGTACTTC. The chain couples TRBV5-5 to TRBJ2-7; 11 nucleotides align to TRBD1. The CDR3 length is 15 residues. Germline loops: CDR1 SGHKS, CDR2 YYEKEE (reference sequence). The junction had 3 bases not matched to a gene; V was cut back by 0 bases and J by 4 bases.

V gene TRBV11-1 combines with J gene TRBJ2-7; TRBD1 aligns across 10 bases. With V trimmed by 5 bases and J by 2 bases, 3 bases remained unmatched. CDR3 length: 14 amino acids. Germline V gene sequence: CDR1 SGHAT, CDR2 FQDESV (reference sequence). CDR3 sequence reads: CASSRDRGAYEQYF. DNA of the CDR3: TGTGCCAGCAGCCGGGACAGGGGAGCCTACGAGCAGTACTTC.

V is TRBV11-1 and J is TRBJ1-1, with 11 bases identical to TRBD1. V lost 5 bases, J lost 4 bases, and 6 bases stayed unmatched. The CDR3 is 15 residues long. Germline CDR1 SGHAT, CDR2 FQDESV (reference sequence). This CDR3 is CASSQRGTGGTEAFF. As DNA, the CDR3 is TGTGCCAGCAGCCAACGGGGGACAGGGGGCACTGAAGCTTTCTTT.

This chain uses TRBV28 with TRBJ2-1, with D maybe TRBD1 (5 bases). In germline, CDR1 is MDHEN, CDR2 SYDVKM. The V end lost 4 bases, the J end lost 4 bases, and 14 bases lay between the germline ends. The CDR3 extends over 15 amino acids. The CDR3 bases are TGTGCCAGCAGTTCCACCCAGGGCGAATACAATGAGCAGTTCTTC. Amino acids: CASSSTQGEYNEQFF.

This clone has a single count. At one end, the junction sequence differs from germline, possibly due to a read error. The chain carries TRBV19 and TRBJ2-7; D not certain. This CDR3 is built from 8 residues. Germline loops: CDR1 LNHDA, CDR2 SQIVND (reference sequence). CDR3 nucleotide sequence: TGTGCCAGTAGTATGCAGGACTTC. This gives the protein CASSMQDF.

The chain couples TRBV13 to TRBJ2-2; 7 nucleotides agree with TRBD2. The CDR3 has 17 amino acids. V shed 5 bases, J shed 2 bases, and the junction held 11 bases outside the gene matches. Germline CDR1 is PRHDT and CDR2 is FYEKMQ (reference sequence). The CDR3 reads CASSPRRDYSNTGELFF. CDR3 coding DNA: TGTGCCAGCAGCCCCCGCCGGGACTACTCTAACACCGGGGAGCTGTTTTTT.

This clone occurred once. The V and J genes are TRBV9 and TRBJ2-6; 9 bases align to TRBD1. Germline V gives CDR1 SGDLS, CDR2 YYNGEE. Trimming took 0 bases from V and 0 from J; bases not matched to a gene: 7. The CDR3 length is 19 residues. The CDR3 sequence: CASSVVWGQGLSGANVLTF. In DNA form, the CDR3 reads TGTGCCAGCAGCGTAGTGTGGGGACAGGGTCTCTCTGGGGCCAACGTCCTGACTTTC.

This chain joins TRBV7-9 and TRBJ1-1; TRBD1 matches at 7 bases. CDR1 SEHNR and CDR2 FQNEAQ come from the germline V gene (reference sequence). CDR3 length equals 14 residues. V trimming: 5 bases; J trimming: 7 bases; junction bases outside the gene matches: 10. CDR3 residues: CASSLSGGSYEAFF. The CDR3 coding sequence is TGTGCCAGCAGCCTATCAGGGGGTAGCTATGAAGCTTTCTTT.

The chain recombines TRBV2 with TRBJ1-1, with a weak D call TRBD1 (5 bases). Deletions cut 8 bases from V and 1 base from J, with 11 bases between. Germline assignment: CDR1 SNHLY and CDR2 FYNNEI. The CDR3 sequence is 13 residues long. CDR3 DNA: TGTGCCAGCGCAGCGGGGGGGAACACTGAAGCTTTCTTT. Translation: CASAAGGNTEAFF.

The chain uses TRBV7-2 and TRBJ2-1; D is unclear. This CDR3 has 12 amino acids. Germline CDR1 is SGHTA and CDR2 is FQGNSA. The V gene lost 2 bases and the J gene lost 10 bases, with 9 bases spanning the gap. This chain's CDR3 is CASSLPGSEQFF. The CDR3 region has the DNA TGTGCCAGCAGCTTACCTGGCTCCGAGCAGTTCTTC.

This clone was seen a few times. This chain uses TRBV27 with TRBJ1-1, with D possibly TRBD1 on 6 matching bases. Trimming cost V 0 bases and J 1 base, with 9 bases left between them. Germline-derived CDR1 and CDR2 are MNHEY and SMNVEV (reference sequence). This CDR3 contains 15 residues. CDR3 loop: CASSLSRGGNTEAFF. As DNA, the CDR3 is TGTGCCAGCAGTTTATCGAGAGGGGGGAACACTGAAGCTTTCTTT.

The V call is TRBV7-7, the J call TRBJ2-1, with TRBD1 matching 8 bases. The V gene end was trimmed by 3 bases and the J gene end by 6 bases; junction bases not matched to a gene: 7. The CDR3 runs 15 residues. Germline V gene data show CDR1 as SSHAT and CDR2 as FNYEAQ (reference sequence). This CDR3 reads CASSLGTGTGNEQFF. The DNA of the CDR3 is TGTGCCAGCAGCTTGGGCACCGGGACAGGCAATGAGCAGTTCTTC.

The chain employs TRBV27 and TRBJ2-7, with D perhaps TRBD2 (6 bases). The CDR3 runs to 17 residues. CDR1 and CDR2 from the germline V gene are MNHEY and SMNVEV (reference sequence). Between the trimmed V and J ends, which lost 5 bases and 2 bases, there was a span of 22 bases. The CDR3 nucleotides are TGTGCCAGCAGTCCCCTCCCTGGAGCGGGCAACCCCTACGAGCAGTACTTC. Translation gives CASSPLPGAGNPYEQYF.

This clone was found once. The chain couples TRBV9 to TRBJ2-7; D not resolved. V was shortened by 4 bases and J by 5 bases, with 13 bases between the two germline ends. Germline-derived CDR1 and CDR2 are SGDLS and YYNGEE. CDR3 length equals 13 residues. CDR3 nucleotide sequence: TGTGCCAGCAGCCCTCAAGGTCTTCACGAGCAGTACTTC. It yields the protein CASSPQGLHEQYF.

The V call is TRBV28, the J call TRBJ1-4; D is perhaps TRBD1 (6 bases). CDR3 length equals 18 residues. Trimming took off 2 bases at V and 6 bases at J, with 22 bases between the two ends. Per germline, CDR1 MDHEN and CDR2 SYDVKM. CDR3 DNA: TGTGCCAGCAGTTTAAGGGGACATTACATTAATTCGGATGAAAAACTGTTTTTT. It translates to CASSLRGHYINSDEKLFF.

The genes are TRBV7-8 and TRBJ1-2; tentative D call: TRBD1 (6 bases). Per the germline V gene, CDR1 is SGHVS and CDR2 is FQNEAQ. The CDR3 is 13 amino acids. V lost 2 bases, J lost 6 bases, and 10 bases lay in between. The CDR3 region has the DNA TGTGCCAGCAGCTTACTGGACAGCGATGGCTACACCTTC. Translated, it gives CASSLLDSDGYTF.

This chain uses TRBV13 with TRBJ1-3; 7 bases agree with TRBD1. The V gene end was trimmed by 5 bases and the J gene end by 5 bases; junction bases not matched to a gene: 9. This CDR3 spans 15 amino acids. Germline CDR1 PRHDT, CDR2 FYEKMQ (reference sequence). CDR3 residues: CASSPDRDGRNTIYF. The CDR3 nucleotides are TGTGCCAGCAGCCCTGACAGGGACGGGCGAAACACCATATATTTT.

The DNA for the CDR3 is TGCGCCAGCAGCCAAGATCCTAGCCTGAACACTGAAGCTTTCTTT. As protein: CASSQDPSLNTEAFF. The rearrangement links TRBV4-3 to TRBJ1-1; D remains unclear. Trimming took 0 bases from V and 0 from J, leaving 8 bases between them. CDR3 size: 15 residues. From germline, CDR1 is LGHNA and CDR2 YSLEER.

The chain joins TRBV5-6 to TRBJ2-2; TRBD2 is a possible D gene (6 bases). This CDR3 spans 14 amino acids. The ends were cut back, 6 bases at V and 4 bases at J, with 13 bases in the middle. Germline V gene data show CDR1 as SGHDT and CDR2 as YYEEEE. This chain's CDR3 is CASTWGESTGELFF. CDR3 nucleotide sequence: TGTGCCAGCACCTGGGGGGAGTCCACCGGGGAGCTGTTTTTT.

The rearrangement uses TRBV7-9 and TRBJ2-1; no reliable D call. V lost 5 bases and J lost 7, with 9 bases in between. Germline CDR1 and CDR2: SEHNR and FQNEAQ (reference sequence). CDR3 length: 12 residues. The CDR3 loop is CASSPLWNEQFF. CDR3 bases: TGTGCCAGCAGCCCCCTCTGGAATGAGCAGTTCTTC.